This T cell receptor (beta chain) was sequenced for a study of cytomegalovirus exposure and HLA in healthy donors. With 60 Vbeta and 13 Jbeta primers, the PCR was carried out. Sequenced by immunoSEQ multiplex PCR; TCRdb stores in-frame clones only, minus some. The sample contains more than 130,000 clones, over 70% of which appear only once. The CDR3 is 16 residues long. Germline V gene sequence: CDR1 SGHVS, CDR2 FQNEAQ. The J segment lost 0 bases and the V segment lost 5 bases, leaving 5 bases of the junction unmatched. The rearrangement uses TRBV7-8 and TRBJ2-5; TRBD2 aligns across 11 bases. This receptor was taken from a male donor in good health and CMV-seronegative. The specimen sequenced was PBMCs. In DNA, the CDR3 is TGTGCCAGCAGCCCGCGACTAGCGGGATACCAAGAGACCCAGTACTTC. This translates into CASSPRLAGYQETQYF.